This paragraph reports one T cell receptor beta chain. Its target is unknown. Sorting of CD4+ naive, central memory, regulatory and stem cell-like memory cells was performed via CD45RO/CCR7/CD25/CD127/CD95/CD27. The data belong to a study of beta chain features in type 1 diabetes. Findings of the study overall: Type 1 diabetes patients had VDJ junctions that carried fewer insertions and more deletions. Patients' naive, central memory and Treg TCRB repertoires seemed closer to one another than those of healthy donors. PCR might show a preference for shorter templates, equally across patients and controls.

The study reverse transcribed the entire isolated RNA, so it sequenced expressed TCRB transcripts. Assay: immunoSEQ multiplex PCR; the TCRdb copy retains only in-frame clones and omits some. The sample carries about 230,000 clones, around 10% recorded once. The CDR3 runs 15 residues. Sequencing input: naive CD4+ T cells from blood. This chain links TRBV21-1 with TRBJ2-7; the table's D call of TRBD1 was not tested on the DNA. TRBV21-1 is a pseudogene. The receptor was isolated from a young woman in good health. CDR3 DNA: TGTGCCAGCAGCACTCCCCGGGTCCCTAGGGGCGAGCAGTACTTC. Translating it yields CASSTPRVPRGEQYF.